This T cell receptor (beta chain) is drawn from a study of early T cells in non-severe SARS-CoV-2 infection. V was pared by 2 bases and J by 2 bases, with 7 bases of the junction left unmatched. This CDR3 contains 17 residues. CDR1 SGHVS and CDR2 FQNEAQ come from the germline V gene. This clonotype has ten or more counts. From the 5' RACE reads, TCRdb called clonotypes with MiXCR, one entry per CDR3 protein. Here the sample spans tens of thousands of distinct CDR3 sequences, 6.5% to 7.5% being singletons. The sequence came from an adult who was a healthcare worker with PCR-confirmed SARS-CoV-2 infection or an uninfected control (not recorded which). The sample was whole blood, taken at baseline. The chain combines TRBV7-8 with TRBJ2-1, with TRBD1 matching 9 bases. The CDR3 sequence: CASSLIPGTGTYNEQFF. CDR3 nucleotide sequence: TGTGCCAGCAGCTTAATCCCCGGGACAGGGACCTACAATGAGCAGTTCTTC.